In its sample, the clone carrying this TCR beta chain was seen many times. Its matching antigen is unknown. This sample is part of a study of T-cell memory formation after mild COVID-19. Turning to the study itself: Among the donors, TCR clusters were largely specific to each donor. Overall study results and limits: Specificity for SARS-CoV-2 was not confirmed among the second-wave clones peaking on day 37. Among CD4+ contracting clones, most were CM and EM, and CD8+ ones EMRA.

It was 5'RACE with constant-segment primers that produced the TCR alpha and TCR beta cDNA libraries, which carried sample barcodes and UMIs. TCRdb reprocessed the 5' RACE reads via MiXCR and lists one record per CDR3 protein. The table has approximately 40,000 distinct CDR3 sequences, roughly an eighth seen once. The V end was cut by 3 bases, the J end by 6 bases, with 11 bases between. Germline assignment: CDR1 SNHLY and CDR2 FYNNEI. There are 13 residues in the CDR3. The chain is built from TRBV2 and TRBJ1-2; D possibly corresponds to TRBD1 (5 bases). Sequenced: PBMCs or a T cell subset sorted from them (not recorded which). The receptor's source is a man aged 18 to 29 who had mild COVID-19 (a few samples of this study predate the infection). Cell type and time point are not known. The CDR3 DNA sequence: TGTGCCAGCAGTGATTGGAGGGGCGATGGCTACACCTTC. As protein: CASSDWRGDGYTF.